This T cell receptor beta chain was captured by sequencing in a study of CD8 T cells in ankylosing spondylitis. Whole-study results and caveats: A TCR beta motif of eight or nine highly homologous variants seemed to mark ankylosing spondylitis blood. Earlier authors reported some of these motif variants in reactive arthritis synovial fluid and blood. A CD8+ phenotype characterized the disease-linked clones, which were relatively rare in peripheral blood. Researchers reportedly found disease-linked clones significantly enriched in matched ankylosing spondylitis synovial fluid.

Trimming cost V 5 bases and J 8 bases, with 19 bases left between them. CDR1 SEHNR and CDR2 FQNEAQ come from the germline V gene (reference sequence). This CDR3 is built from 16 residues. Quantitative molecular-barcoded 5'-RACE generated the TCR beta libraries. In TCRdb, the 5' RACE reads were re-called with MiXCR into one record per CDR3 protein. The sample carries 500,000 to 550,000 distinct CDR3 sequences, about an eighth recorded once. Note on this clonotype: Its target is not known.

The clonotype comes from a male donor with ankylosing spondylitis. V usage is TRBV7-9 and J usage is TRBJ1-6, with D possibly TRBD1 on 5 matching bases. Material: blood, either unsorted or a sorted T cell fraction (not recorded which). In DNA, the CDR3 is TGTGCCAGCAGCGTATTCTTGGTAGGGGAGGATTCACCCCTCCACTTT. Translation: CASSVFLVGEDSPLHF.